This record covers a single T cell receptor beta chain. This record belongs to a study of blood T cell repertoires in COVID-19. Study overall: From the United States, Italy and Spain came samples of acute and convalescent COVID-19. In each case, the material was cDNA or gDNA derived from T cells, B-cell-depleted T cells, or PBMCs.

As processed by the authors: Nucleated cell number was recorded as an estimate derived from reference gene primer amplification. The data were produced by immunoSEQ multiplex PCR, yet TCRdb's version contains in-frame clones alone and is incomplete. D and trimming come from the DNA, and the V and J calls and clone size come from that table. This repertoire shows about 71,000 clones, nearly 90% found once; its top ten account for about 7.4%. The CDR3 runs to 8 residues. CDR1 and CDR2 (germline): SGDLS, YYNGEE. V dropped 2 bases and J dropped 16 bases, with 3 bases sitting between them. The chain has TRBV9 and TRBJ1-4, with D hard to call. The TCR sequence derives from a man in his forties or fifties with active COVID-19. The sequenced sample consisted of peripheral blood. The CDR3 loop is CASSVRFF. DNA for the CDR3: TGTGCCAGCAGCGTTCGGTTTTTT.